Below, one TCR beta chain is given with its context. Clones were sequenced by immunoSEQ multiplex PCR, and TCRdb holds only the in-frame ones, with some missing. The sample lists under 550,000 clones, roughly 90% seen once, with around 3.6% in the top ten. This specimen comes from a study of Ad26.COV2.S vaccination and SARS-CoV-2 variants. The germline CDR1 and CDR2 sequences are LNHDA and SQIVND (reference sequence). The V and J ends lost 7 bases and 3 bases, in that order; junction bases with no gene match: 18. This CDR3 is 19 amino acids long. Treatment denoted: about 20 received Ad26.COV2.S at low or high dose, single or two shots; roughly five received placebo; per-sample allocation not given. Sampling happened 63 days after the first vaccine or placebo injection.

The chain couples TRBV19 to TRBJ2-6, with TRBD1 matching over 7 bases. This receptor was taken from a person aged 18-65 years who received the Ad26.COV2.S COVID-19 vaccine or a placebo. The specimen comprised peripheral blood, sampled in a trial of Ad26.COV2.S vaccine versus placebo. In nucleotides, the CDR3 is TGTGCCAGTAATCCAACGCCGGGACAGACGAGTGGTGGGGCCAACGTCCTGACTTTC. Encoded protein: CASNPTPGQTSGGANVLTF.